Listed here are 21 T cell receptor beta chains from one sample, sequenced in a study of neurological immune-mediated disorders. TCRdb re-derived calls from the 5' RACE reads in MiXCR, one entry per CDR3 protein. This table holds some 60,000 distinct CDR3 sequences, roughly 10% found once. The time point was: longitudinal time-point 1 (baseline). Material: PBMCs. Source of these receptors: a male donor with HTLV-1-associated myelopathy (HAM/TSP).

The chain combines TRBV5-8 with TRBJ1-5, with TRBD1 as a possible D gene (5 bases). Looked up from germline, CDR1 is SGHTS and CDR2 is YDEGEE. The CDR3 spans 12 residues. The germline V and J ends were trimmed by 6 bases and 7 bases, with 11 bases remaining between them. CDR3 in amino acids: CASTRGGQPQHF. In DNA form, the CDR3 reads TGTGCCAGCACCCGGGGGGGGCAGCCCCAGCATTTT.

This clonotype was counted at least ten times. The chain joins TRBV27 to TRBJ2-7; D gene ambiguous. Per germline, CDR1 MNHEY and CDR2 SMNVEV (reference sequence). The CDR3 totals 14 residues. V was shortened by 2 bases and J by 0 bases, with 8 bases between the two germline ends. This chain's CDR3 is CASSLKPLSYEQYF. The DNA of the CDR3 is TGTGCCAGCAGTTTAAAGCCCCTCTCCTACGAGCAGTACTTC.

CDR3 region: CASSHPIQASEQFF. CDR3 DNA sequence: TGTGCCAGCAGCCATCCCATACAGGCCAGCGAGCAGTTCTTC. V usage is TRBV14 and J usage is TRBJ2-1, with D maybe TRBD1 (5 bases). This CDR3 is 14 amino acids long. Trimming took off 3 bases at V and 10 bases at J, with 16 bases between the two ends. CDR1 is SGHDN and CDR2 is FVKESK in the germline V gene.

In this sample, this clonotype turned up a few times. The genes are TRBV7-2 and TRBJ2-7; D perhaps matches TRBD1 (6 bases). CDR1 SGHTA and CDR2 FQGNSA come from the germline V gene. V was cut by 5 bases and J by 3 bases, with 8 bases left in between. CDR3 length: 12 residues. CDR3 nucleotide sequence: TGTGCCAGCAGCCGGGACATCTACGAGCAGTACTTC. It translates to CASSRDIYEQYF.

This clonotype was found many times. This rearrangement joins TRBV15 to TRBJ2-1; the match to TRBD1 covers 10 bases. CDR1 and CDR2 from the germline V gene are LNHNV and YYDKDF (reference sequence). The CDR3 has 15 residues. The J segment lost 3 bases and the V segment lost 4 bases, leaving 3 bases of the junction unmatched. The CDR3 spells CATSIRTGGYNEQFF. CDR3 sequence (DNA): TGTGCCACCAGCATACGGACAGGGGGCTACAATGAGCAGTTCTTC. The variable domain in full, completed from reference TRBV15 and TRBJ2-1, reads DAMVIQNPRYQVTQFGKPVTLSCSQTLNHNVMYWYQQKSSQAPKLLFHYYDKDFNNEADTPDNFQSRRPNTSFCFLDIRSPGLGDTAMYLCATSIRTGGYNEQFFGPGTRLTVL.

The gene calls are TRBV20-1 and TRBJ1-1, with D maybe TRBD1 (5 bases). The germline V gene has CDR1 DFQATT and CDR2 SNEGSKA (reference sequence). This CDR3 has 14 residues. V was trimmed by 8 bases and J by 2 bases, leaving 18 bases between them. CDR3 loop: CSTGDRLGNTEAFF. The CDR3 nucleotides are TGCAGTACTGGGGACCGTCTGGGAAACACTGAAGCTTTCTTT.

This clonotype appeared many times. V is TRBV20-1 and J is TRBJ2-5; D is uncertain. Trimming took off 4 bases at V and 3 bases at J, with 9 bases between the two ends. CDR3 length equals 12 residues. Per germline, CDR1 DFQATT and CDR2 SNEGSKA (reference sequence). The CDR3 is CSAMKWEETQYF. In DNA form, the CDR3 reads TGCAGTGCTATGAAATGGGAAGAGACCCAGTACTTC.

Ten or more counts support this clonotype. The chain joins TRBV15 to TRBJ1-5; TRBD1 is a possible D gene (5 bases). The CDR3 spans 18 residues. Germline values: CDR1 LNHNV, CDR2 YYDKDF (reference sequence). V lost 1 base and J 2 bases, leaving 18 bases between the germline ends. The CDR3 DNA follows: TGTGCCACCAGCAGAGTCGCCTGGGCGGGGACGGGCAATCAGCCCCAGCATTTT. It translates to CATSRVAWAGTGNQPQHF.

This chain joins TRBV6-5 and TRBJ1-2, with 8 bases that match TRBD1. The germline V gene has CDR1 MNHEY and CDR2 SVGAGI. V lost 2 bases and J lost 2; bases outside the gene matches: 1. This CDR3 has 14 residues. The CDR3 DNA is TGTGCCAGCAGTTACGACAGGGGCAACTATGGCTACACCTTC. Translating it yields CASSYDRGNYGYTF.

This clonotype was picked up many times. V usage is TRBV11-2 and J usage is TRBJ1-3; D is ambiguous. Germline values: CDR1 SGHAT, CDR2 FQNNGV. The ends were cut back, 5 bases at V and 3 bases at J, with 5 bases in the middle. The CDR3 loop spans 12 amino acids. CDR3 sequence: CASSAFGNTIYF. DNA of the CDR3: TGTGCCAGCAGCGCTTTTGGAAACACCATATATTTT.

This clonotype was observed at least ten times. The V and J genes are TRBV5-1 and TRBJ1-3, with TRBD1 matching 8 bases. Germline V CDR1 and CDR2: SGHRS, YFSETQ. The CDR3 loop spans 17 amino acids. V lost 4 bases to trimming and J lost 0 bases; unmatched junction nucleotides: 9. CDR3 sequence reads: CASSTGQGLSSGNTIYF. The CDR3 coding sequence is TGCGCCAGCAGCACCGGACAGGGTCTGAGCTCTGGAAACACCATATATTTT.

This clonotype was observed a single time. This may be a read error, as it is one base from a much larger clone. This sequence joins TRBV7-3 and TRBJ2-3; 11 bases fit TRBD2. This CDR3 comprises 15 residues. CDR1 is SGHTA, CDR2 FQGTGA, per germline. CDR3: CDSSLAGGTMNTQYF. The CDR3 DNA reads TGTGACAGCAGCTTAGCGGGGGGGACCATGAATACGCAGTATTTT.

The table lists this clonotype with many counts. The chain joins TRBV3-1 to TRBJ2-1; D is possibly TRBD1 (5 bases). This CDR3 is built from 15 residues. V lost 4 bases to trimming and J lost 5 bases, with 15 bases between them. Germline lookup yields CDR1 LGHDT and CDR2 YNNKEL (reference sequence). CDR3 nucleotides: TGTGCCAGCAGCCCAAGACCAACGACAGACAATGAGCAGTTCTTC. Protein sequence: CASSPRPTTDNEQFF.

With respect to this clonotype: Possible read error: a much larger clone is one base away. The gene calls are TRBV20-1 and TRBJ1-5; D is undetermined. Trimming left V 5 bases short and J 0 bases short, with 5 bases between. Germline V gene lookup returns CDR1 DFQATT and CDR2 SNEGSKA (reference sequence). The CDR3 consists of 12 residues. CDR3 protein: CSAAYSNQPQHF. Here the CDR3 DNA reads TGCAGTGCTGCGTATAGCAATCAGCCCCAGCATTTT.

This clonotype was counted ten times or more. The V gene is TRBV3-1, the J gene TRBJ2-5; unclear D gene. Trimming shortened V by 5 bases and J by 3 bases, and 19 bases separated the two germline ends. Per the germline V gene, CDR1 is LGHDT and CDR2 is YNNKEL (reference sequence). The CDR3 extends over 16 amino acids. CDR3 protein: CASSSRRSSQEETQYF. As DNA, the CDR3 is TGTGCCAGCAGCTCCCGACGTAGCTCACAAGAAGAGACCCAGTACTTC.

The V gene is TRBV5-1, the J gene TRBJ2-7; D is perhaps TRBD1 or TRBD2 (6 bases each). The CDR3 length is 14 residues. V gave up 4 bases and J gave up 2 bases, with 13 bases separating them. Germline V CDR1 and CDR2: SGHRS, YFSETQ. In DNA, the CDR3 is TGCGCCAGCAGCCGGGGGCTGGATCCCTACGAGCAGTACTTC. Translation: CASSRGLDPYEQYF.

This chain links TRBV10-3 with TRBJ2-7; a possible D gene is TRBD1 (5 bases). With 1 base removed from V and 2 bases from J, the gap between germline ends came to 15 bases. This CDR3 spans 16 amino acids. CDR1 is ENHRY and CDR2 is SYGVKD in the germline V gene. The CDR3 here is CAISEWTPLRAYEQYF. The CDR3, as DNA: TGTGCCATCAGTGAGTGGACACCCCTTCGTGCCTACGAGCAGTACTTC.

A word on this clonotype: This could be a read error, since a much larger clone is one nucleotide away. In DNA, the CDR3 is TGTGCCAGCAGCCTTCGGAACATCTATGGCTACACCTTC. The encoded protein is CASSLRNIYGYTF. The V call is TRBV6-5, the J call TRBJ1-2; D is undetermined. The CDR3 loop spans 13 amino acids. Trimming removed 6 bases from V and 4 bases from J, with 12 bases in between. Germline V gene sequence: CDR1 MNHEY, CDR2 SVGAGI.

This clonotype was recorded many times. This sequence joins TRBV5-1 and TRBJ1-1; D gene unclear. The CDR3 sequence is 13 residues long. Germline V lookup: CDR1 SGHRS, CDR2 YFSETQ. The V end was cut by 2 bases, the J end by 1 base, with 6 bases between. DNA of the CDR3: TGCGCCAGCAGCTTTAAAGGGAACACTGAAGCTTTCTTT. Residues: CASSFKGNTEAFF.

This clonotype appeared many times. This chain links TRBV5-6 with TRBJ2-5; 8 bases agree with TRBD2. V lost 0 bases and J lost 5; bases outside the gene matches: 6. CDR1 is SGHDT and CDR2 is YYEEEE in the germline V gene. The length of the CDR3 is 15 residues. The chain's CDR3 is CASSLERAGEETQYF. CDR3 sequence (DNA): TGTGCCAGCAGCTTGGAACGAGCGGGAGAGGAGACCCAGTACTTC.

This clonotype was observed at least ten times. The gene calls are TRBV20-1 and TRBJ1-2, with unresolved D. The germline V gene has CDR1 DFQATT and CDR2 SNEGSKA (reference sequence). V was clipped by 5 bases and J by 5 bases, with 18 bases between them. This CDR3 has 14 amino acids. The CDR3, as DNA: TGCAGTGCTCCCCCCCGAGTTGGGGTTTATGGCTACACCTTC. It codes for CSAPPRVGVYGYTF.